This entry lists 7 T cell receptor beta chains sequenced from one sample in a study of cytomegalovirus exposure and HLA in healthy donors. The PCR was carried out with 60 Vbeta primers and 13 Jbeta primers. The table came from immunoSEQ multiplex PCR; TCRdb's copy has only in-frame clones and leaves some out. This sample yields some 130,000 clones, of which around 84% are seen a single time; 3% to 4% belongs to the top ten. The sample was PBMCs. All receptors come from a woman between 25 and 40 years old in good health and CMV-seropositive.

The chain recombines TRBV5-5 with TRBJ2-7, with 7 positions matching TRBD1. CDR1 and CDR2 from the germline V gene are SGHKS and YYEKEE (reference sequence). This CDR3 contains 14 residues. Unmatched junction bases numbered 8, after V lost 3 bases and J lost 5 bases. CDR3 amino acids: CASSSTGKDNEQYF. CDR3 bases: TGTGCCAGCAGCTCGACAGGGAAGGACAACGAGCAGTACTTC. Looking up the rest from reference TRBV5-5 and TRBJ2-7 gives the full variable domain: DAGVTQSPTHLIKTRGQQVTLRCSPISGHKSVSWYQQVLGQGPQFIFQYYEKEERGRGNFPDRFSARQFPNYSSELNVNALLLGDSALYLCASSSTGKDNEQYFGPGTRLTVT.

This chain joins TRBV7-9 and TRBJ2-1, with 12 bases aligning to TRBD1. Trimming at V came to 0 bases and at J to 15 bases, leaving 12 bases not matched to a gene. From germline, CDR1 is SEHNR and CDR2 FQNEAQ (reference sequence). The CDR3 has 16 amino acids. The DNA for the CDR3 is TGTGCCAGCAGCTTAGCGAGGGGGACAGGGGGCCTCGGTCTGTTCTTC. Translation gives CASSLARGTGGLGLFF.

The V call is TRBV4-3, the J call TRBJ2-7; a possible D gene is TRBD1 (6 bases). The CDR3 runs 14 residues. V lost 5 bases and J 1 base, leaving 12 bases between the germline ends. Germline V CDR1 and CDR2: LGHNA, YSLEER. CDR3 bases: TGCGCCAGCAGCTTAGAACAGGGTTCCTACGAGCAGTACTTC. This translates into CASSLEQGSYEQYF.

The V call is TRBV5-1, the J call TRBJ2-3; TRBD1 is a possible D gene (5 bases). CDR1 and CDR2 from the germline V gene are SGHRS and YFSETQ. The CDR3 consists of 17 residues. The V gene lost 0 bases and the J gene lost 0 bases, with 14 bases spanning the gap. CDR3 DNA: TGCGCCAGCAGCTTGGCGTCTCGTAGGACAAGCACAGATACGCAGTATTTT. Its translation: CASSLASRRTSTDTQYF.

DNA of the CDR3: TGTGCCAGCAGTAACTTCAGGGGATGGACTGAAGCTTTCTTT. Residues: CASSNFRGWTEAFF. The chain combines TRBV2 with TRBJ1-1; D is perhaps TRBD1 (6 bases). The V gene's germline CDR1 is SNHLY and CDR2 FYNNEI. The length of the CDR3 is 14 residues. V was shortened by 5 bases and J by 5 bases, with 15 bases between the two germline ends.

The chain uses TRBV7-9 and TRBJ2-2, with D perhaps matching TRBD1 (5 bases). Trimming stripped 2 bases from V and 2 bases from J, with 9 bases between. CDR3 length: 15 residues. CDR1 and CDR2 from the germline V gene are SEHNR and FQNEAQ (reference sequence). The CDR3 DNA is TGTGCCAGCAGCTTACTGGACACCAACACCGGGGAGCTGTTTTTT. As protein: CASSLLDTNTGELFF.

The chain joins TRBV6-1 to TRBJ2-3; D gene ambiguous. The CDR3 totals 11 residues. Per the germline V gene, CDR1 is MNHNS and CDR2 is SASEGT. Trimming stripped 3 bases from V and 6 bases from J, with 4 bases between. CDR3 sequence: CASSDLDTQYF. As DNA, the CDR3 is TGTGCCAGCAGTGATCTGGATACGCAGTATTTT.